The rows below give T cell receptor beta chains drawn from one sample of a study of blood T cell repertoires in COVID-19. Generated by immunoSEQ multiplex PCR, the TCRdb table keeps only in-frame clones and is missing some. The sample gives 160,000 or so clones, 80% to 90% of which show up once; approximately 3% is in the top ten. Specimen: peripheral blood. Receptor source: a man in his 60s with acute or convalescent COVID-19. The CDR3 runs from the conserved cysteine through the conserved F or W. Fields, in order: J gene, V gene, clone size, CDR3 length, D gene, CDR3 DNA, CDR3 protein. The D gene is left open where the match is weak. Size is stated for part of the rows, as once, few or many counts, or as a class when the clone is expanded.

j_call: TRBJ2-1; v_call: TRBV18; clone_size: NA; cdr3_length: 16; d_call: TRBD1; cdr3_nt: TGTGCCAGCTCACCATATCGGACAGGGGGCCACAATGAGCAGTTCTTC; cdr3_aa: CASSPYRTGGHNEQFF
j_call: TRBJ2-6; v_call: TRBV5-1; clone_size: NA; cdr3_length: 18; d_call: NA; cdr3_nt: TGCGCCAGCAGCTTGGTTTCTGCAGGGTATTCGGGGGCCAACGTCCTGACTTTC; cdr3_aa: CASSLVSAGYSGANVLTF
j_call: TRBJ1-1; v_call: TRBV5-1; clone_size: NA; cdr3_length: 14; d_call: NA; cdr3_nt: TGCGCCAGCAGCTTAGGGACAAAGAACACTGAAGCTTTCTTT; cdr3_aa: CASSLGTKNTEAFF
j_call: TRBJ2-1; v_call: TRBV6-1; clone_size: NA; cdr3_length: 16; d_call: TRBD1; cdr3_nt: TGTGCCAGCAGTGTCTTTAGGGGACAGGGGGCCGATGAGCAGTTCTTC; cdr3_aa: CASSVFRGQGADEQFF
j_call: TRBJ2-7; v_call: TRBV9; clone_size: NA; cdr3_length: 15; d_call: TRBD2; cdr3_nt: TGTGCCAGCAGCCTAATAGCGGGGGCCGGGTACGAGCAGTACTTC; cdr3_aa: CASSLIAGAGYEQYF
j_call: TRBJ2-1; v_call: TRBV6-5; clone_size: NA; cdr3_length: 13; d_call: NA; cdr3_nt: TGTGCCAGCAGTTATCGGGTCGGCAATGAGCAGTTCTTC; cdr3_aa: CASSYRVGNEQFF
j_call: TRBJ2-2; v_call: TRBV5-5; clone_size: once; cdr3_length: 16; d_call: NA; cdr3_nt: TGTGCCAGCAGCTTGGATCCTTTTGGCGGCACCGGGGAGCTGTTTTTT; cdr3_aa: CASSLDPFGGTGELFF
j_call: TRBJ2-7; v_call: TRBV5-5; clone_size: NA; cdr3_length: 14; d_call: TRBD1; cdr3_nt: TGTGCCAGCAGTCCGGGACAGGGAGAGTACGAGCAGTACTTC; cdr3_aa: CASSPGQGEYEQYF
j_call: TRBJ1-3; v_call: TRBV18; clone_size: NA; cdr3_length: 15; d_call: NA; cdr3_nt: TGTGCCAGCTCACCTACAGCCAGCTCTGGAAACACCATATATTTT; cdr3_aa: CASSPTASSGNTIYF
j_call: TRBJ2-7; v_call: TRBV18; clone_size: NA; cdr3_length: 16; d_call: TRBD2; cdr3_nt: TGTGCCAGCTCACCACCGTCAACTAGCGGGGGGGGCGAGCAGTACTTC; cdr3_aa: CASSPPSTSGGGEQYF
j_call: TRBJ2-7; v_call: TRBV7-2; clone_size: NA; cdr3_length: 15; d_call: TRBD1; cdr3_nt: TGTGCCAGCAGCTACCGAGGACAGGGTTCACGCGAGCAGTACTTC; cdr3_aa: CASSYRGQGSREQYF
j_call: TRBJ1-5; v_call: TRBV19; clone_size: NA; cdr3_length: 15; d_call: TRBD1; cdr3_nt: TGTGCCAGTAGGCAGGGGACAGGGTGGAATCAGCCCCAGCATTTT; cdr3_aa: CASRQGTGWNQPQHF
j_call: TRBJ2-1; v_call: TRBV5-1; clone_size: NA; cdr3_length: 17; d_call: NA; cdr3_nt: TGCGCCAGCAGCCCCCGAGCAAGCTTAAGGGGTAACAATGAGCAGTTCTTC; cdr3_aa: CASSPRASLRGNNEQFF
j_call: TRBJ1-2; v_call: TRBV3-1/TRBV3-2; clone_size: NA; cdr3_length: 15; d_call: TRBD1; cdr3_nt: TGTGCCAGCAGCCAAGATAACAGGGGGCGTTTGGGCTACACCTTC; cdr3_aa: CASSQDNRGRLGYTF
j_call: TRBJ1-1; v_call: TRBV6-1; clone_size: NA; cdr3_length: 14; d_call: TRBD1; cdr3_nt: TGTGCCAGCAGTGATTTACAGGGGATGACTGAAGCTTTCTTT; cdr3_aa: CASSDLQGMTEAFF
j_call: TRBJ1-2; v_call: TRBV28; clone_size: NA; cdr3_length: 16; d_call: TRBD1; cdr3_nt: TGTGCCAGCAGTATTCCGGGACAGGGGGCCGACTATGGCTACACCTTC; cdr3_aa: CASSIPGQGADYGYTF